This record looks at one TCR beta chain sequence and its context. This clonotype occurred many times. The clone's antigen remains unknown. No base quality values were provided; no much bigger clone lies one nucleotide off. V was cut back by 6 bases and J by 3 bases, leaving a gap of 17 bases between them. Inclusive of the bounding cysteine and phenylalanine, the CDR3 is 15 residues long. Left in the record is the CDR3 DNA by itself, 45 bases read in frame from the first base. CDR1 and CDR2, looked up from the germline V gene, are MNHEY and SVGAGI. The data are from a study of human T cells and chemical hapten exposure (dated by TCRdb to the early 2020s). As for the study more broadly: Libraries were pooled for sequencing, and variation in per-sample TCR yields was attributed mainly to small differences in library volumes within the pool. This study followed changes in the peripheral blood TCR repertoire in vivo during primary and secondary sensitization of alopecia patients to the hapten diphenylcyclopropenone (DPC). Each blood RNA sample was used to sequence both TCR alpha and TCR beta chains.

Total RNA was isolated from unfractionated whole blood collected in Tempus Blood RNA tubes. Roughly 5 healthy volunteers served as TCR sequencing controls and were bled at day 0, 2 weeks and 6 weeks. What the authors observed across the whole study: DPC sensitization did not change the number of TCRs with a frequency above 1 in 1000, and there was no evidence of changes in global repertoire structure. After repeated subsampling, the strength of the expansion versus patch-test correlation and the threshold at which it became significant changed.

Libraries were built with 5' RACE. Sequencer: Illumina MiSeq. Library preparation attached unique molecular identifiers to individual cDNA molecules for quantitative, reproducible TCR counting. The authors processed their data as follows. A median of about 100,000 TCRs per sample was observed, with a range of roughly 23,224 to 700,000. The Decombinator software suite was used to annotate V, J and CDR3 in the TCR reads. To make PS versus PT1 abundance plots, every sample was subsampled to the same number of TCRs (28,000). Expanded TCRs were defined as absent before sensitization and observed at least eight times at the 2-week time point. TCRdb passed the public sequencing reads through fastp at Q25 and MiXCR, retaining productive beta sequences. When rows share a CDR3 protein, they turn into one entry using the most common DNA and genes. TCRdb assigned the V and J calls; the authors' analysis was not used. The sample profile shows about 110,000 distinct CDR3 sequences; around 20% of them were found once. The ten largest clones represent 2.5% to 3% of the sample.

The sequence joins TRBV6-5 to TRBJ1-1; matching of 5 bases hints at TRBD1 as the D gene. The sequence was obtained from a human donor in good health. The DNA is TGTGCCAGCAGCTTAGCCCCTACAGGCCACACTGAAGCTTTCTTT. Protein translation: CASSLAPTGHTEAFF.